This T cell receptor (beta chain) came from a study of technical replicates of blood from a few donors listed by TCRdb under 2017. Counted from cysteine to phenylalanine, this CDR3 has 14 amino acids. This entry keeps only the CDR3 DNA: 42 bases, framed from base 1. Between the V and J ends, shortened by 1 base and 8 bases respectively, the junction contains 15 bases. The CDR1 and CDR2 encoded by the germline V gene (reference sequence) are LNHDA and SQIVND. Remarks on this clone: There is no known antigen for this receptor. No per-base quality is available; no much larger clone lies one base away.

Library construction relied on the immunoSEQ multiplex PCR assay. TCRdb carries this immuneACCESS record with in-frame sequences only. Its versions omit some clonotypes, under half of them owing to an unresolved V gene in the studies checked, with the rest unexplained. This sample comprises about 56,000 clones, about 92% of them detected only once. The ten top clones hold about 4.5% of the sample. The receptor was isolated from a human donor in good health. Some clones in this sample may be carry-over from other donors' samples. The sequenced sample consisted of PBMCs. The V and J genes are TRBV19 and TRBJ2-7, and perhaps TRBD1 as D gene, on 5 matching bases. CDR3 loop: CASSIGAGYHQQYF. The bases read TGTGCCAGTAGTATAGGTGCAGGGTACCACCAGCAGTACTTC.